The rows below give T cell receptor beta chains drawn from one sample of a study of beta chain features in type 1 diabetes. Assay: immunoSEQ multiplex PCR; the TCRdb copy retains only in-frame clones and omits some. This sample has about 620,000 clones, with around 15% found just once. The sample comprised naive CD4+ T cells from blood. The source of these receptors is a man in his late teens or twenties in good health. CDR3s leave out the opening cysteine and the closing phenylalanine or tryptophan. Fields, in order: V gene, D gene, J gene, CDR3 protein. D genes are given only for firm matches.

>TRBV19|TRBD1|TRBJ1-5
ASSTWDRRNQPQH
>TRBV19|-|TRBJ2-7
ASSTNRDYEQY
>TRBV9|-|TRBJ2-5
ASSVGRNQETQY
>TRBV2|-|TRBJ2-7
ASRADGSHEQY
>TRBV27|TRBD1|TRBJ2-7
ASSLEPGQGYEQY
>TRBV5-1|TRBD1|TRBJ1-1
ATEPGQGGSEAF
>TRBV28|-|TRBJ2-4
ASSSLRQLAKNIQY
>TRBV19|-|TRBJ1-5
ASSMKRDRQPQH
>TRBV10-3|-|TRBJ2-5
AIRPGGPSETQY
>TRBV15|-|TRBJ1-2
ATSRASQDYGYT
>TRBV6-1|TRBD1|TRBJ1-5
ASSGVQGSNQPQH
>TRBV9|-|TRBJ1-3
ASSVAGQRGASGNTIY
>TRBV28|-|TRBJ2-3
ATFSTDTQY